The rows below give T cell receptor beta chains drawn from one sample of a study of blood T cell repertoires in COVID-19. The table came from immunoSEQ multiplex PCR; TCRdb's copy has only in-frame clones and leaves some out. The sample carries some 120,000 clones, 70% to 90% recorded once. The sequenced sample was peripheral blood. The source is a woman between 50 and 59 years old who had recovered from COVID-19. Each CDR3 is given without its conserved first and last residue. Fields, in order: V gene, clone size, CDR3 protein. Part of the rows lack a size; the others show once, few, many or a class for expanded clones.

v_call: TRBV5-4
clone_size: NA
cdr3_aa: ASSLMTGGDTEAF

v_call: TRBV29-1
clone_size: NA
cdr3_aa: SVVRRGADTQY

v_call: TRBV27
clone_size: NA
cdr3_aa: ASSPLAGAEEQF

v_call: TRBV18
clone_size: NA
cdr3_aa: ASSPVSGRNTIY

v_call: TRBV11-2
clone_size: NA
cdr3_aa: ASSRPGQGDGELF

v_call: TRBV12-5
clone_size: NA
cdr3_aa: ASGRDRLGETQY

v_call: TRBV29-1
clone_size: NA
cdr3_aa: SATGSNYGYT

v_call: TRBV5-1
clone_size: NA
cdr3_aa: ASSLAPRGLDYGYT

v_call: TRBV4-1
clone_size: NA
cdr3_aa: ASSQVGLAADTQY

v_call: TRBV2
clone_size: NA
cdr3_aa: ASKAGTSGRAETQY

v_call: TRBV27
clone_size: NA
cdr3_aa: ASSSRIGRGLTGELF

v_call: TRBV7-6
clone_size: few
cdr3_aa: ASSLNPGSTGELF

v_call: TRBV2
clone_size: NA
cdr3_aa: ASIRERSDTQY

v_call: TRBV5-6
clone_size: NA
cdr3_aa: ASSFGTSGYNEQF

v_call: TRBV7-9
clone_size: NA
cdr3_aa: ASSQDSLFPETQY

v_call: TRBV2
clone_size: NA
cdr3_aa: ASRRGQGHEKLF

v_call: TRBV4-3
clone_size: NA
cdr3_aa: ASSPGQGVRGYT

v_call: TRBV5-1
clone_size: NA
cdr3_aa: ASSPWTVNYGYT

v_call: TRBV12-3/TRBV12-4
clone_size: few
cdr3_aa: ASSLGLEAF

v_call: TRBV4-1
clone_size: NA
cdr3_aa: ASSPSLLQGLNTEAF

v_call: TRBV2
clone_size: NA
cdr3_aa: ASSEWAQGLYNEQF

v_call: TRBV19
clone_size: NA
cdr3_aa: ASLPRAGNINGYT

v_call: TRBV3-1/TRBV3-2
clone_size: NA
cdr3_aa: ASSQTRGQQETQY

v_call: TRBV7-9
clone_size: NA
cdr3_aa: ASSSRQGIMNTEAF

v_call: TRBV2
clone_size: NA
cdr3_aa: ASERSGANVLT

v_call: TRBV9
clone_size: NA
cdr3_aa: ASSGGVFRTSNYGYT

v_call: TRBV7-2
clone_size: NA
cdr3_aa: ASSSGLAQY

v_call: TRBV2
clone_size: NA
cdr3_aa: ASSEAREGTEAF

v_call: TRBV5-1
clone_size: NA
cdr3_aa: ASSLLQVNTEAF

v_call: TRBV7-2
clone_size: NA
cdr3_aa: ASRVAESSYNEQF

v_call: TRBV13
clone_size: NA
cdr3_aa: ASSSLERDTGELF

v_call: TRBV6-5
clone_size: NA
cdr3_aa: ASSRRQGSNTIY

v_call: TRBV9
clone_size: few
cdr3_aa: ASSVGLAGGSGLGEQF

v_call: TRBV5-1
clone_size: NA
cdr3_aa: ASKNRSGTGELF

v_call: TRBV11-2
clone_size: NA
cdr3_aa: ASSLLASNTGELF

v_call: TRBV30
clone_size: once
cdr3_aa: AWRTWGQGSDTQY

v_call: TRBV11-2
clone_size: NA
cdr3_aa: ASSLTGMETQY

v_call: TRBV9
clone_size: NA
cdr3_aa: ASSITGEFYNEQF

v_call: TRBV18
clone_size: NA
cdr3_aa: ASSPTGLSETQY

v_call: TRBV9
clone_size: NA
cdr3_aa: ASSDHSGTIGEQF

v_call: TRBV12-3/TRBV12-4
clone_size: NA
cdr3_aa: ASRQHSSYEQY

v_call: TRBV11-2
clone_size: few
cdr3_aa: ASSFEGQTSYEQY

v_call: TRBV7-2
clone_size: NA
cdr3_aa: ASSIHDEQF

v_call: TRBV4-2
clone_size: NA
cdr3_aa: ASSQEGQGNLLTEAF

v_call: TRBV7-9
clone_size: NA
cdr3_aa: ASSTSGETQY

v_call: TRBV5-1
clone_size: once
cdr3_aa: ASSRRQGSEAF

v_call: TRBV29-1
clone_size: NA
cdr3_aa: SVRGEQGGGYEQY

v_call: TRBV7-6
clone_size: NA
cdr3_aa: ASSPSLTPYNEQF